The entry below describes one TCR beta chain. Its antigen is currently unknown. The record originates from a study of vaccination and CD4 T cells after COVID-19. With the Oncomine TCR Beta short-read assay, DNA from cultured CD4+ T cells was sequenced. MiXCR, applied by TCRdb to the PCR reads, yields one record per CDR3 protein. This sample carries 9,500 to 10,000 distinct CDR3 sequences, under 50% of them seen once, and the ten largest clones take 9% to 15%. The germline gives CDR1 DFQATT, CDR2 SNEGSKA (reference sequence). Trimming took 6 bases from V and 1 from J, leaving 15 bases between them. The CDR3 has 14 amino acids. Treatment specified: approximately nine-day PBMC culture with coronavirus spike peptide pools or control peptides (ViraFEST assay).

The rearrangement uses TRBV20-1 and TRBJ1-1, with D possibly matching TRBD1 (6 bases). The sample comprised CD4+ T cells from blood, cultured in vitro. The receptor comes from a human donor who had recovered from COVID-19. CDR3: CSAPRRGGNTEAFF. The DNA of the CDR3 is TGCAGTGCGCCTCGTAGGGGGGGGAACACTGAAGCTTTCTTT.